This T cell receptor beta chain is from a study of T cell responses to AZD1222 COVID-19 vaccine. General study findings and limits: Most donors were white British, females outnumbered males, and clonal diversity was possibly underestimated.

Regarding this clone: Its antigen is still unknown.

Produced via immunoSEQ multiplex PCR; TCRdb's table is partial and in-frame only. The sample lists 100,000 to 130,000 clones, about 90% seen once, with about 9.1% in the top ten. CDR3 length: 14 residues. Looked up from germline, CDR1 is SGHDT and CDR2 is YYEEEE. The V and J ends lost 0 bases and 7 bases respectively, with 13 bases between them. This sequence joins TRBV5-6 and TRBJ1-1; D gene uncertain. This receptor was taken from an adult who received the AZD1222 COVID-19 vaccine. The sequencing here drew on peripheral blood, taken 28 days after the second AZD1222 dose. CDR3 bases: TGTGCCAGCAGCTTGGTTTCTGGGAGAGGTGAAGCTTTCTTT. Its protein product is CASSLVSGRGEAFF.